This note documents a single T cell receptor beta chain sequence. The record originates from a study of cytomegalovirus exposure and HLA in healthy donors. Primers: 60 Vbeta forward and 13 Jbeta reverse. Using immunoSEQ multiplex PCR, the repertoire was profiled, and TCRdb retains in-frame clones only, with some absent. The sample yields under 100,000 clones, around 70% seen once. The CDR3 runs 17 residues. Germline CDR1 reads LGHNA; CDR2 reads YNFKEQ. V trimming: 1 base; J trimming: 4 bases; junction bases outside the gene matches: 13. V gene TRBV4-2 combines with J gene TRBJ2-7; TRBD2 matches 7 bases. The sequencing input was PBMCs. This receptor was obtained from a woman aged 45 to 65 in good health and CMV-seropositive. The CDR3 DNA sequence: TGTGCCAGCAGCCAAGTTGTGGGCGGGAGTCTCTTATACGAGCAGTACTTC. Its translation: CASSQVVGGSLLYEQYF.